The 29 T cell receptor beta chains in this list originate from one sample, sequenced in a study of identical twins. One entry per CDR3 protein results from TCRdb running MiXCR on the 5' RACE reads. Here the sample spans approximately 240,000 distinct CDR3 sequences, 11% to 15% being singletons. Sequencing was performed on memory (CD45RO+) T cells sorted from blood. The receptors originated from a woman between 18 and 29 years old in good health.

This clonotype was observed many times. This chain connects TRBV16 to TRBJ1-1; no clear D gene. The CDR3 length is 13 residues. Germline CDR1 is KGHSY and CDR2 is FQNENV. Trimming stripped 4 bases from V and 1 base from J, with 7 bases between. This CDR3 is CASSLNWNTEAFF. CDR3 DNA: TGTGCCAGCAGCCTAAATTGGAACACTGAAGCTTTCTTT.

CDR3 protein: CASSLGMTGELFF. In DNA, the CDR3 is TGTGCCAGCAGCTTGGGTATGACCGGGGAGCTGTTTTTT. The V call is TRBV5-8, the J call TRBJ2-2; unclear D gene. V lost 0 bases, J lost 5 bases, and 5 bases lay in between. The CDR3 contains 13 residues. CDR1 is SGHTS, CDR2 YDEGEE, per germline.

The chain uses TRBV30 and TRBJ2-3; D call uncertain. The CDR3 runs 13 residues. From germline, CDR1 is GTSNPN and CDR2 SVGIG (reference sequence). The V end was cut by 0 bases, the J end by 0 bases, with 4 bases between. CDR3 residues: CAWSVRSTDTQYF. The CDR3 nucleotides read TGTGCCTGGAGTGTTCGGAGCACAGATACGCAGTATTTT.

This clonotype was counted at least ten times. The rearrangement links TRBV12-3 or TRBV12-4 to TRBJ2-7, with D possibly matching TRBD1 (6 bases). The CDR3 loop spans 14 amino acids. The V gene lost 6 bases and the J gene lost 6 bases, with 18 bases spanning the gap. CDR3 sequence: CASSRDTLGVEQYF. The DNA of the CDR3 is TGTGCCAGCAGCCGGGACACCCTAGGAGTCGAGCAGTACTTC.

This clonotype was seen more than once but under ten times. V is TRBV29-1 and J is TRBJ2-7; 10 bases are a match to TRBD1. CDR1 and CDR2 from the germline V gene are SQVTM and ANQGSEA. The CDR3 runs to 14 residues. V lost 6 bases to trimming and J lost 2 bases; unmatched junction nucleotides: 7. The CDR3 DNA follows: TGCAGCGTGGCACCCGGGACAGGGGCCTACGAGCAGTACTTC. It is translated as CSVAPGTGAYEQYF.

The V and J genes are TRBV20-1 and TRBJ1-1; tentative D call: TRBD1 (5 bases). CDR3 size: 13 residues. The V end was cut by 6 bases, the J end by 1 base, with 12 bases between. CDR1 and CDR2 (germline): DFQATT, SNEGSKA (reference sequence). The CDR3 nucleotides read TGCAGTGCGAGGAAAACAGGGAACACTGAAGCTTTCTTT. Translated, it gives CSARKTGNTEAFF.

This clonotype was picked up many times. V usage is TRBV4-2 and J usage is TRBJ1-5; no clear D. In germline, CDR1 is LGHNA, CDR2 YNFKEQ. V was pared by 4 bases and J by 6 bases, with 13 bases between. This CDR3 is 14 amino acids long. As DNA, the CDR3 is TGTGCCAGCAGCCCGTCGGGCGGTTTTCAGCCCCAGCATTTT. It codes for CASSPSGGFQPQHF.

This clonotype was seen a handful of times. CDR3 nucleotides: TGTGCCAGCAGCTTGCAAGTGAGCTCCTACAATGAGCAGTTCTTC. The encoded protein is CASSLQVSSYNEQFF. The V gene is TRBV5-6, the J gene TRBJ2-1; D remains unclear. V was shortened by 1 base and J by 0 bases, with 8 bases between the two germline ends. This CDR3 contains 15 residues. Germline CDR1 SGHDT, CDR2 YYEEEE.

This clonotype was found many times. The CDR3 loop reads CASTEDRFPYEQYF. The CDR3 nucleotides read TGTGCCAGCACCGAGGACAGATTCCCCTACGAGCAGTACTTC. V is TRBV27 and J is TRBJ2-7, with D perhaps matching TRBD1 (6 bases). Germline V lookup: CDR1 MNHEY, CDR2 SMNVEV (reference sequence). Deletions cut 7 bases from V and 2 bases from J, with 15 bases between. The CDR3 extends over 14 amino acids.

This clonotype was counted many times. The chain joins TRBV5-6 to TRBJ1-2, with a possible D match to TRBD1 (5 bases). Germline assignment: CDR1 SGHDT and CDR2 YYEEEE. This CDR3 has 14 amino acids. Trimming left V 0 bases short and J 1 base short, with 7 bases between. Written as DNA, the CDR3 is TGTGCCAGCAGCTTGGGAGGACATAACTATGGCTACACCTTC. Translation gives CASSLGGHNYGYTF.

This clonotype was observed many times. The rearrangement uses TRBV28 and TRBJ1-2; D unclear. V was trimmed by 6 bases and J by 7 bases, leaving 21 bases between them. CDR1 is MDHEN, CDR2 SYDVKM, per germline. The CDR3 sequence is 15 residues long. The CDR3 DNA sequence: TGTGCCAGCAGATACCGGAGCGGCGTGGTCGTTGGCTACACCTTC. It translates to CASRYRSGVVVGYTF.

CDR3 loop: CSATNPTSGTVGGELFF. CDR3 in DNA: TGCAGTGCCACCAATCCGACTAGCGGGACGGTGGGGGGGGAGCTGTTTTTT. This rearrangement joins TRBV20-1 to TRBJ2-2, with 11 bases identical to TRBD2. This CDR3 region has 17 residues. Germline-derived CDR1 and CDR2 are DFQATT and SNEGSKA (reference sequence). The V gene end was trimmed by 6 bases and the J gene end by 8 bases; junction bases not matched to a gene: 17.

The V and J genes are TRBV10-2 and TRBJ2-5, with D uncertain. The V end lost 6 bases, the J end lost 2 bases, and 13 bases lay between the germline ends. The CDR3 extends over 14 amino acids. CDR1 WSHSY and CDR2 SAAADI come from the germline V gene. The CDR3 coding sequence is TGCGCCAGCAGGTCGACTCGACTGCAAGAGACCCAGTACTTC. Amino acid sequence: CASRSTRLQETQYF.

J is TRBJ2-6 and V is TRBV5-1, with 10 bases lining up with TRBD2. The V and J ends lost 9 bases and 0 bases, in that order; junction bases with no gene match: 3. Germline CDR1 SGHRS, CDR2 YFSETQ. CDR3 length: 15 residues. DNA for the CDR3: TGCGCCACCTCTAGCGGGAGCTCTGGGGCCAACGTCCTGACTTTC. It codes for CATSSGSSGANVLTF.

In DNA, the CDR3 is TGCGCCAGCAGCTTGGTGGGACAGGGGTTAGGAACTGAAGCTTTCTTT. The encoded protein is CASSLVGQGLGTEAFF. The chain employs TRBV5-1 and TRBJ1-1; the match to TRBD1 covers 10 bases. The CDR3 has 16 amino acids. Germline V CDR1 and CDR2: SGHRS, YFSETQ. The J segment lost 5 bases and the V segment lost 0 bases, leaving 7 bases of the junction unmatched.

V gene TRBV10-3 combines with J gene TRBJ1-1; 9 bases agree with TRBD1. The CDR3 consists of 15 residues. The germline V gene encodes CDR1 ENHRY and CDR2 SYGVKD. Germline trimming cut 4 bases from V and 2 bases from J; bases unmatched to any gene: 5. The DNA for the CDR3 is TGTGCCATCAGTGTACACAGGGGGCGAAACACTGAAGCTTTCTTT. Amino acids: CAISVHRGRNTEAFF.

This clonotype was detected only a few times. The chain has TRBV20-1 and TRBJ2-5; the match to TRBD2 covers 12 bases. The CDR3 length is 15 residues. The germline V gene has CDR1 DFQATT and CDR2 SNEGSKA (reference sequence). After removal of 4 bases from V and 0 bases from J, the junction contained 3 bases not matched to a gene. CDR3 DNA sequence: TGCAGTGCTACTGGACTAGCGGGGAACCAAGAGACCCAGTACTTC. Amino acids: CSATGLAGNQETQYF.

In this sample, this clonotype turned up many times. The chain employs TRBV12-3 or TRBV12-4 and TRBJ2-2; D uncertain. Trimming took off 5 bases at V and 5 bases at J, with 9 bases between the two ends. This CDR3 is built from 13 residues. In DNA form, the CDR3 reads TGTGCCAGCAGTCCTGGGTTGACCGGGGAGCTGTTTTTT. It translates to CASSPGLTGELFF.

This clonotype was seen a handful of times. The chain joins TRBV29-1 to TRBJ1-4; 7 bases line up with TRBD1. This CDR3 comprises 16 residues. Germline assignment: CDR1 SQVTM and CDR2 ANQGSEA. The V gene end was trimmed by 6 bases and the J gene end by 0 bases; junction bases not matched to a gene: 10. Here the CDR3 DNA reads TGCAGCGTCGGGACAGAGAGACTTGCAACTAATGAAAAACTGTTTTTT. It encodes CSVGTERLATNEKLFF.

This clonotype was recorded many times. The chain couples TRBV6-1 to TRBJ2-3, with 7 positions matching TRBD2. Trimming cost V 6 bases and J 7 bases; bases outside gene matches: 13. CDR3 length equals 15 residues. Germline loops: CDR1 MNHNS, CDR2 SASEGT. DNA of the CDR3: TGTGCCAGCAGGGACTATAACAAGGGAGGGAATACGCAGTATTTT. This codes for CASRDYNKGGNTQYF.

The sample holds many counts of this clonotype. CDR3 bases: TGTGCCAGCAGTTTGCGTGACAGGGGTAGGTCAGATACGCAGTATTTT. It encodes CASSLRDRGRSDTQYF. This sequence joins TRBV12-3 or TRBV12-4 and TRBJ2-3; 8 nucleotides agree with TRBD1. This CDR3 spans 16 amino acids. The J segment lost 4 bases and the V segment lost 3 bases, leaving 9 bases of the junction unmatched.

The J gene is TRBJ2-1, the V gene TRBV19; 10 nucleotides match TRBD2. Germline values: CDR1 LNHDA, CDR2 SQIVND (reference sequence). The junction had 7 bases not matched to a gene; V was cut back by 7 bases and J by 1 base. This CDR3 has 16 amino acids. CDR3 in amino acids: CASTLTSGPSYNEQFF. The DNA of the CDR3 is TGTGCCAGTACCCTGACTAGCGGGCCATCCTACAATGAGCAGTTCTTC.

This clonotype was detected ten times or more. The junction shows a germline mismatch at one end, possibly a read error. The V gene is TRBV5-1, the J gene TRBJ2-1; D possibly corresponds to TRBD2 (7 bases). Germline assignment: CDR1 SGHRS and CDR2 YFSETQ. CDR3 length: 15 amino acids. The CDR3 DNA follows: TGTGCCAGCAGTTTGGGAGGGGGCTCCTACAATGAGCAGTTCTTC. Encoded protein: CASSLGGGSYNEQFF.

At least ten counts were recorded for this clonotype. The CDR3 nucleotides are TGTGCCAGCAGTTTAGCTGGGTTAGGAGGAAACACCATATATTTT. Its protein product is CASSLAGLGGNTIYF. V usage is TRBV12-3 or TRBV12-4 and J usage is TRBJ1-3; D call uncertain. Trimming took off 0 bases at V and 4 bases at J, with 10 bases between the two ends. CDR3 length: 15 amino acids.

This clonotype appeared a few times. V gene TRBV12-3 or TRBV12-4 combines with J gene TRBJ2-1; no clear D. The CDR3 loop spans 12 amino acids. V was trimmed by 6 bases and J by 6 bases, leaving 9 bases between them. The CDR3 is CASRYGVNEQFF. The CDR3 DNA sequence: TGTGCCAGCAGATATGGGGTCAATGAGCAGTTCTTC.

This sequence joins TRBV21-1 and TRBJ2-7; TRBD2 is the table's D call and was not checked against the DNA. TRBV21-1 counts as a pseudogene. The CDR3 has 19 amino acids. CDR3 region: CASSKAGGTSGRIALEQYF. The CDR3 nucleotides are TGTGCCAGCAGCAAAGCCGGGGGGACTAGCGGGAGGATTGCCCTTGAGCAGTACTTC.

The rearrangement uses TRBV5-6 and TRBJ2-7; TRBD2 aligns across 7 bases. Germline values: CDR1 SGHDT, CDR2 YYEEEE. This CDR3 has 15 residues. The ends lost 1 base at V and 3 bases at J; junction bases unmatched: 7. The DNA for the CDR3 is TGTGCCAGCAGCTTGATGTCGGGAGGCCTCTACGAGCAGTACTTC. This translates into CASSLMSGGLYEQYF.

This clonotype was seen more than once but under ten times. Here the CDR3 reads CAISKEGDGYTF. In DNA, the CDR3 is TGTGCCATCAGCAAGGAAGGGGATGGCTACACCTTC. This chain uses TRBV10-3 with TRBJ1-2, with D perhaps matching TRBD1 (5 bases). The germline V gene encodes CDR1 ENHRY and CDR2 SYGVKD. Trimming cost V 6 bases and J 6 bases, with 11 bases left between them. This CDR3 comprises 12 residues.

In DNA, the CDR3 is TGTGCCAGCAGTTTATCGATGGGCGGGAGCTACAATGAGCAGTTCTTC. This encodes CASSLSMGGSYNEQFF. V and J are TRBV27 and TRBJ2-1; the match to TRBD2 covers 7 bases. V was clipped by 0 bases and J by 3 bases; unmatched bases: 5. CDR1 and CDR2 from the germline V gene are MNHEY and SMNVEV (reference sequence). The CDR3 is 16 residues long.